This T cell receptor (beta chain) was recorded in a study of blood T cell repertoires in COVID-19 (dated by TCRdb to 2018 to 2020). For the study in its entirety: Samples covering the acute and convalescent phases of COVID-19 were provided by collaborators in the United States, Italy and Spain. Where available, HLA class I and class II types were obtained from metadata supplied by the sample provider rather than from assay-based typing. Samples came from the ongoing ImmuneRACE study (first 160 participants) plus 1,254 subjects from 6 global collaborators. The sample metadata nearly always contained a de-identified subject ID, COVID-19 status, age in years and sex. The repertoires were released in a freely available public database intended as a resource for research on the immune response to SARS-CoV-2. Subjects who had been exposed to COVID-19, were actively infected with it, or had recovered from it provided the deeply sampled blood TCRbeta repertoires that made up the dataset. The prospective study material was composed of cDNA or gDNA derived from T cells, B-cell-depleted T cells, or PBMCs.

From the cysteine up to the phenylalanine, the CDR3 has a length of 14 residues. The only DNA kept is the CDR3, 42 bases in frame from the first base. V lost 5 bases and J lost 0 bases; the stretch between them is 11 bases long. CDR1 and CDR2 are drawn from the germline V gene (reference sequence): SEHNR, FQNEAQ. Another Seattle source contributed samples from volunteer blood donors who had recovered from COVID-19. Whole blood was collected in K2EDTA tubes by collaborating institutions according to the institutions' own protocols. Collaborator samples were shipped for TCRbeta analysis as frozen whole blood, isolated PBMCs, or DNA extracted from either sample type. As for this clone: The antigen it binds to is not known. Nothing much larger sits one base from this clone, and base qualities are not available.

The immunoSEQ Assay, a bias-controlled multiplex PCR, was used to amplify TCRbeta CDR3 regions from genomic DNA. Per the source publication's procedure: The number of nucleated cells in each sample was estimated from the amplification of reference gene primers within the assay. To quantify the absolute abundance of each unique TCRbeta CDR3 rearrangement, sequence reads were collapsed and filtered. For each sample, productive Simpson clonality was calculated by taking the square root of Simpson's diversity index across productive rearrangements. The clones in this table, taken by TCRdb from immuneACCESS, are in-frame only. Not every clone is retained; where verified, under half of the shortfall comes from an unresolved V gene, and the cause of the rest is unknown. The DNA gave D and trimming, while V, J and clone size come from that table. For this sample the table gives over 250,000 clones, of which 80% to 90% were detected only once. Of the sample, over 9% falls within the top ten clones.

Overall study outcomes, separate from this receptor: The quantity of clinical and demographic metadata differed by source and by participant and was supplied without curation.

The specimen sequenced was peripheral blood. The sequence came from a woman aged 45-65 years who had recovered from COVID-19. The rearranged chain carries TRBV7-9 and TRBJ2-7, and possibly TRBD1, on 5 matching bases. The CDR3 protein is CASSAQQDSYEQYF. DNA sequence: TGTGCCAGCAGCGCTCAACAGGACTCCTACGAGCAGTACTTC.